This TCR beta chain was profiled in a study of shared clonotypes between healthy human individuals. Assay used: immunoSEQ multiplex PCR; TCRdb lists only in-frame clones, some missing. The sample holds approximately 720,000 clones, about 91% seen once. Terminally differentiated effector memory CD45RA+ cells were left out of the naive CD8 fraction, which was CD45RO-negative and positively selected for CCR7. V lost 0 bases, J lost 4 bases, and 17 bases lay in between. The CDR3 length is 16 residues. Looked up from germline, CDR1 is SGHRS and CDR2 is YFSETQ. The TCR originated in a man between 25 and 39 years old in good health. The chain couples TRBV5-1 to TRBJ2-7, with D unclear. The sequenced sample was naive CD8+ T cells sorted from blood. CDR3 residues: CASSLAGAPYVYEQYF. The DNA for the CDR3 is TGCGCCAGCAGCTTGGCAGGCGCACCCTATGTGTACGAGCAGTACTTC.